The T cell receptor (beta chain) under discussion was sequenced for a study of PD-L1 blockade in urothelial cancer (dated by TCRdb to between 2016 and 2019). Study-wide context: Every patient began therapy at some point between 2013 and 2015 and was given atezolizumab 1,200 mg intravenously every 3 weeks. In the same patients, whole exome sequencing and RNA sequencing of pretreatment tumors were performed in addition to TCR sequencing. An ECOG performance status of 0 or 1 was recorded for the patients, and 0 to 3 prior chemotherapy regimens had been received by the patients. Blood samples were analyzed 3 weeks after the start of treatment (second dose) and 6 weeks after the start of treatment. Some 30 patients had pretreatment blood TCR-seq, about 24 had at least one posttreatment blood collection, and about 24 had tumor TCR-seq. Blood samples gave a median of about 150,000 T cells and approximately 80,000 unique TCRs, with a median clonality of approximately 0.08. Durable clinical benefit meant progression-free survival longer than 6 months, and TCR features were also tested against progression-free and overall survival. Roughly 10 patients achieved durable clinical benefit and 20 did not. TCR sequencing covered pretreatment tumor samples and matched, serially collected peripheral blood taken before and after atezolizumab treatment. About 85% of the roughly 30 patients were males with bladder-origin urothelial cancer, and about 60% of the 29 reported a prior smoking history. An exploratory multi-omic analysis was conducted of the somatic, immune and clinical correlates of response to PD-L1 blockade with atezolizumab in urothelial cancer.

Overall study results and their limits: Improved progression-free and overall survival was found to be associated with pretreatment peripheral blood TCR clonality below the median. Among patients with durable benefit, tumor-associated TCR clones showed greater expansion in peripheral blood 3 weeks after treatment started (n = 22, p = 0.022). Because of the small sample size (n of about 29) and the many exploratory analyses performed, the results are intended to be regarded as hypothesis-generating.

A word on this clone: Its antigen is still unknown. Base qualities are not provided; no much larger clone lies one nucleotide away.

Synthetic TCR analog templates were spiked into each PCR to estimate absolute template abundance from read counts. The immunoSEQ assay was used to amplify TCRbeta CDR3 regions from genomic DNA with bias-controlled V and J gene primers. Rearranged TCRbeta segments were sequenced at approximately 20X coverage. In the source study's methods: Sequencing errors were corrected by clustering and CDR3s were annotated against IMGT to assign V, D and J genes. Out-of-frame and stop-codon sequences were excluded, and only productive TCRbeta rearrangements were used in downstream analyses. To compute clonality, Shannon entropy was normalized by the log of the number of unique productive sequences and then subtracted from one. Fisher's exact test with Benjamini-Hochberg correction, using a cutoff of adjusted p below 0.01, was how clones that differed between time points or between blood and tumor were identified. The table was pulled from immuneACCESS by TCRdb, which kept in-frame rearrangements only. Such tables lose some clones; where checked, under half of the loss comes from unresolved V genes, and the rest has no known cause. The D gene and trimming were derived from the DNA, and the V and J assignments and clone size from that table. Present in this sample are approximately 90,000 clones, around 91% of which were seen just once. The top ten clonotypes cover 1.5% to 2% of the sample.

The sample's time point, from its label and the paper: pretreatment peripheral blood. The cohort comprised around 31 patients with locally advanced or metastatic urothelial carcinoma treated at Memorial Sloan Kettering on a trial protocol. Peripheral blood mononuclear cells were collected pretreatment and during treatment, with between 1 and 8 total time points obtained per patient. The Qiagen DNeasy Blood extraction kit was used to purify genomic DNA from total PBMCs and tumor samples. PBMCs were collected pretreatment and during treatment, and were isolated and stored as previously described. Relative to germline, V is missing 2 bases and J is missing 2 bases, with 4 bases of the junction outside any gene match. The CDR3 covers 17 residues, taking in both the cysteine and the phenylalanine. Only the CDR3 portion is preserved as DNA: 51 bases, with reading frame beginning at the first base. As encoded in the germline V gene, CDR1 is MGHRA while CDR2 is YSYEKL.

The chain is made from TRBV4-1 and TRBJ2-3, and 13 bases in between align with TRBD2. This sequence originates from a man aged 55 to 69 with urothelial cancer. The source was PBMCs, collected around atezolizumab (anti-PD-L1) treatment. The CDR3 amino acid sequence is: CASSQQGLAGFTDTQYF. The DNA sequence reads TGCGCCAGCAGCCAACAGGGACTAGCGGGATTCACAGATACGCAGTATTTT.